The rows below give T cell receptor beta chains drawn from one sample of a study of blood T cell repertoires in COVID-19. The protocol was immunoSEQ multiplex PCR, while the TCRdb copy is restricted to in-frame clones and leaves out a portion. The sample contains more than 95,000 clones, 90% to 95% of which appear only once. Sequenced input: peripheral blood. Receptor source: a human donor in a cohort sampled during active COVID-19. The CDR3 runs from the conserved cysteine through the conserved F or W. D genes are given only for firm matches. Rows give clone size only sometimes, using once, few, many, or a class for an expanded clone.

CDR3 protein: CASSSGQGADNEQFF
CDR3 DNA: TGTGCCAGCAGCTCGGGACAGGGAGCCGACAATGAGCAGTTCTTC
V gene: TRBV7-9
J gene: TRBJ2-1
clone size: -
D gene: TRBD1

CDR3 protein: CASSEAPSSGETQYF
CDR3 DNA: TGTGCCAGCAGTGAAGCGCCGTCTAGCGGTGAGACCCAGTACTTC
V gene: TRBV6-1
J gene: TRBJ2-5
clone size: -
D gene: TRBD2

CDR3 protein: CASSPLTQGRRYGYTF
CDR3 DNA: TGTGCCAGCAGCCCACTCACCCAGGGGCGACGCTATGGCTACACCTTC
V gene: TRBV4-2
J gene: TRBJ1-2
clone size: -
D gene: -

CDR3 protein: CASSQSGQAKRDQHF
CDR3 DNA: TGCGCCAGCAGTCAATCAGGACAGGCGAAGAGGGACCAGCATTTT
V gene: TRBV23-1
J gene: TRBJ1-5
clone size: -
D gene: TRBD1

CDR3 protein: CASSPTGTHRSGANVLTF
CDR3 DNA: TGTGCCAGCAGCCCTACCGGGACACACCGTTCTGGGGCCAACGTCCTGACTTTC
V gene: TRBV5-4
J gene: TRBJ2-6
clone size: -
D gene: -

CDR3 protein: CASSPRQGGGNTEAFF
CDR3 DNA: TGTGCCAGCTCACCAAGACAGGGAGGTGGGAACACTGAAGCTTTCTTT
V gene: TRBV18
J gene: TRBJ1-1
clone size: -
D gene: TRBD1

CDR3 protein: CASSIANRAYEQYF
CDR3 DNA: TGTGCCAGTAGTATAGCGAACCGAGCCTACGAGCAGTACTTC
V gene: TRBV19
J gene: TRBJ2-7
clone size: -
D gene: -

CDR3 protein: CASRQQGFGYGYTF
CDR3 DNA: TGTGCCAGCAGACAACAGGGATTCGGTTACGGCTACACCTTC
V gene: TRBV6-5
J gene: TRBJ1-2
clone size: -
D gene: -

CDR3 protein: CASSPTSGGAYETQYF
CDR3 DNA: TGTGCCAGCAGCCCGACTAGCGGGGGGGCCTATGAGACCCAGTACTTC
V gene: TRBV7-6
J gene: TRBJ2-5
clone size: once
D gene: TRBD2

CDR3 protein: CASSLWTAEAFF
CDR3 DNA: TGTGCCAGCAGCTTGTGGACAGCTGAAGCTTTCTTT
V gene: TRBV5-5
J gene: TRBJ1-1
clone size: -
D gene: -

CDR3 protein: CASRRLRLAGRGLTTQYF
CDR3 DNA: TGTGCCAGCAGACGATTACGACTAGCTGGCCGGGGGTTGACGACGCAGTATTTT
V gene: TRBV6-6
J gene: TRBJ2-3
clone size: -
D gene: TRBD2

CDR3 protein: CASSPGQREGEKLFF
CDR3 DNA: TGTGCCAGCAGCCCTGGACAGCGAGAAGGTGAAAAACTGTTTTTT
V gene: TRBV28
J gene: TRBJ1-4
clone size: -
D gene: -

CDR3 protein: CASRNTGELFF
CDR3 DNA: TGTGCCAGCCGTAACACCGGGGAGCTGTTTTTT
V gene: TRBV21-1
J gene: TRBJ2-2
clone size: -
D gene: -

CDR3 protein: CASSGWTEHTGELFF
CDR3 DNA: TGTGCCAGCAGCGGCTGGACAGAACACACCGGGGAGCTGTTTTTT
V gene: TRBV11-2
J gene: TRBJ2-2
clone size: -
D gene: -

CDR3 protein: CASSIGGRTTKGEQYF
CDR3 DNA: TGTGCCAGTAGTATAGGGGGCAGGACAACTAAGGGCGAGCAGTACTTC
V gene: TRBV19
J gene: TRBJ2-7
clone size: -
D gene: -

CDR3 protein: CSVESGGRQETQYF
CDR3 DNA: TGCAGCGTTGAATCAGGGGGGCGCCAAGAGACCCAGTACTTC
V gene: TRBV29-1
J gene: TRBJ2-5
clone size: -
D gene: -

CDR3 protein: CASSQSGGWNTGELFF
CDR3 DNA: TGCGCCAGCAGCCAGTCCGGGGGGTGGAACACCGGGGAGCTGTTTTTT
V gene: TRBV4-3
J gene: TRBJ2-2
clone size: few
D gene: TRBD2